The 29 T cell receptor beta chains reported below all come from one sample, sequenced in a study of sequential checkpoint blockade in melanoma. Regarding treatment: randomized to nivolumab then ipilimumab (arm A) or the reverse (arm B). TCRdb's copy holds only in-frame clones and misses some; the assay was immunoSEQ multiplex PCR. The data show 13,000 or so clones, with 52% seen just once and around 15% held by the top ten. This sample comprised CD8+ T cells sorted from blood (inferred from file names), obtained from a patient given nivolumab and ipilimumab in sequence. These receptors all come from a human donor with melanoma.

V is TRBV6-5 and J is TRBJ1-1; D not resolved. The ends were cut back, 6 bases at V and 5 bases at J, with 13 bases in the middle. The V gene's germline CDR1 is MNHEY and CDR2 SVGAGI. This CDR3 contains 13 residues. The CDR3 bases are TGTGCCAGCAGACTTCCGGGATCGACTGAAGCTTTCTTT. As protein: CASRLPGSTEAFF.

This clone was observed a handful of times. The rearrangement links TRBV5-4 to TRBJ1-1; possible D gene TRBD1, 5 bases. Germline assignment: CDR1 SGHNT and CDR2 YYREEE (reference sequence). V was pared by 3 bases and J by 2 bases, with 11 bases between. This CDR3 has 14 residues. CDR3 residues: CASSSETVNTEAFF. As DNA, the CDR3 is TGTGCCAGCAGCTCCGAGACAGTTAACACTGAAGCTTTCTTT.

The chain is built from TRBV5-1 and TRBJ1-2, with D unclear. The germline V gene has CDR1 SGHRS and CDR2 YFSETQ. CDR3 length: 13 amino acids. V was cut by 4 bases and J by 4 bases, with 11 bases left in between. DNA of the CDR3: TGCGCCAGCAGCGTCGGGGAGACCTATGGCTACACCTTC. Translated: CASSVGETYGYTF.

The chain is built from TRBV5-6 and TRBJ1-1, with D tentatively TRBD1 (6 bases). V shed 0 bases and J shed 5 bases, with 14 bases lying between them. The CDR3 runs 15 residues. The V gene's germline CDR1 is SGHDT and CDR2 YYEEEE. CDR3 amino acids: CASSLGWDKETEAFF. The CDR3 DNA sequence: TGTGCCAGCAGCTTGGGTTGGGACAAGGAAACTGAAGCTTTCTTT.

This clone was seen a few times. The CDR3 loop reads CASSFLLGGGTDTQYF. The CDR3 DNA reads TGTGCCAGCAGTTTCCTTCTTGGGGGGGGCACAGATACGCAGTATTTT. The chain is built from TRBV6-6 and TRBJ2-3, with TRBD2 matching 7 bases. The CDR3 covers 16 residues. Losses at the gene ends were 4 bases for V and 1 base for J; bases not matched to a gene: 8. Germline V gene data show CDR1 as MNHNY and CDR2 as SVGAGI (reference sequence).

The chain uses TRBV6-1 and TRBJ2-1; a possible D gene is TRBD2 (5 bases). The CDR3 contains 17 residues. CDR1 and CDR2 from the germline V gene are MNHNS and SASEGT. V was pared by 2 bases and J by 5 bases, with 19 bases between. The CDR3 DNA sequence: TGTGCCAGCAGTGAATGGGAGCCGGCAATACAAGACAATGAGCAGTTCTTC. Translating gives CASSEWEPAIQDNEQFF.

This chain links TRBV7-8 with TRBJ2-7, with 8 nucleotides matching TRBD2. Trimming removed 0 bases from V and 2 bases from J; junction bases left unmatched: 3. Per the germline V gene, CDR1 is SGHVS and CDR2 is FQNEAQ. The CDR3 runs 15 residues. Written as DNA, the CDR3 is TGTGCCAGCAGCTTAGCGGTTAGCGGGGCCTACGAGCAGTACTTC. This translates into CASSLAVSGAYEQYF.

This clone was seen a handful of times. The V call is TRBV6-5, the J call TRBJ1-1, with D hard to call. Trimming pared 0 bases from V and 0 bases from J, leaving 5 bases between. The CDR3 is made up of 14 amino acids. Germline CDR1 is MNHEY and CDR2 is SVGAGI. CDR3 loop: CASSYSRVNTEAFF. CDR3 nucleotides: TGTGCCAGCAGTTACTCGAGGGTGAACACTGAAGCTTTCTTT.

The V call is TRBV5-8, the J call TRBJ1-1; 12 bases match TRBD1. V lost 4 bases, J lost 3 bases, and 10 bases stayed unmatched. The CDR3 runs 17 residues. The germline V gene encodes CDR1 SGHTS and CDR2 YDEGEE. This CDR3 is CASSEEGTGGADTEAFF. DNA of the CDR3: TGTGCCAGCAGCGAAGAAGGGACAGGGGGCGCGGACACTGAAGCTTTCTTT.

In this sample, this clone turned up a few times. This chain connects TRBV28 to TRBJ1-2, with 9 bases fitting TRBD1. Looked up from germline, CDR1 is MDHEN and CDR2 is SYDVKM. The CDR3 runs 14 residues. J gave up 5 bases and V 3 bases, and 4 bases lay outside the gene matches. The CDR3 DNA is TGTGCCAGCAGTTTGTCCGGGACAGGGTATGGCTACACCTTC. This sequence encodes CASSLSGTGYGYTF.

This chain connects TRBV11-2 to TRBJ2-7; TRBD2 aligns across 14 bases. J lost 0 bases, V lost 5 bases, and 6 bases had no gene match. CDR1 SGHAT and CDR2 FQNNGV come from the germline V gene. The CDR3 has 17 amino acids. This CDR3 reads CASSPGLAGVFSYEQYF. DNA for the CDR3: TGTGCCAGCAGCCCGGGACTAGCGGGAGTCTTCTCCTACGAGCAGTACTTC.

The rearrangement links TRBV29-1 to TRBJ2-7, with a tentative D call TRBD2 (6 bases). The germline V gene encodes CDR1 SQVTM and CDR2 ANQGSEA. There are 11 residues in the CDR3. With 6 bases removed from V and 4 bases from J, the gap between germline ends came to 10 bases. The CDR3 nucleotides read TGCAGCGTGATGGGGGGTTACGAGCAGTACTTC. This translates into CSVMGGYEQYF.

V and J are TRBV7-6 and TRBJ2-7; 8 bases are shared with TRBD1. The J segment lost 0 bases and the V segment lost 1 base, leaving 11 bases of the junction unmatched. This CDR3 is built from 18 residues. Looked up from germline, CDR1 is SGHVS and CDR2 is FNYEAQ. The CDR3 bases are TGTGCCAGCAGCTTAGTAGGCGACACAGGGGGGAGCTCCTACGAGCAGTACTTC. Its translation: CASSLVGDTGGSSYEQYF.

J is TRBJ2-7 and V is TRBV28; no clear D gene. The CDR3 is made up of 16 amino acids. Per the germline V gene, CDR1 is MDHEN and CDR2 is SYDVKM. Trimming shortened V by 2 bases and J by 0 bases, and 14 bases separated the two germline ends. Here the CDR3 DNA reads TGTGCCAGCAGTTTAGATCTGAACTACCTCTCCTACGAGCAGTACTTC. Translating it yields CASSLDLNYLSYEQYF.

The chain carries TRBV4-1 and TRBJ2-7, with TRBD1 matching 7 bases. CDR3 length: 15 residues. The ends lost 0 bases at V and 4 bases at J; junction bases unmatched: 6. Germline loops: CDR1 MGHRA, CDR2 YSYEKL. The CDR3 spells CASSQEGGGYYEQYF. CDR3 bases: TGCGCCAGCAGCCAAGAAGGGGGCGGTTATTACGAGCAGTACTTC.

This clone has a handful of counts. The chain has TRBV7-9 and TRBJ2-1; D not certain. The CDR3 totals 14 residues. V was cut by 5 bases and J by 3 bases, with 11 bases left in between. The V gene's germline CDR1 is SEHNR and CDR2 FQNEAQ (reference sequence). The CDR3 loop reads CASSPTAGYNEQFF. The CDR3 DNA is TGTGCCAGCAGCCCCACTGCAGGCTACAATGAGCAGTTCTTC.

The V and J genes are TRBV27 and TRBJ2-7; TRBD2 aligns across 7 bases. Germline V gene sequence: CDR1 MNHEY, CDR2 SMNVEV (reference sequence). The CDR3 contains 15 residues. The V gene end was trimmed by 5 bases and the J gene end by 0 bases; junction bases not matched to a gene: 7. The DNA of the CDR3 is TGTGCCAGCAGTCCTACCGGCGGGAGCTCCTACGAGCAGTACTTC. Protein: CASSPTGGSSYEQYF.

This clone came up a few times. This chain joins TRBV12-5 and TRBJ1-2; TRBD1 matches at 8 bases. Germline lookup yields CDR1 LGHNT and CDR2 FRNRAP. This CDR3 comprises 12 residues. With V trimmed by 7 bases and J by 4 bases, 2 bases remained unmatched. The CDR3 nucleotides are TGTGCTAGTGACAGGGGGAGCTATGGCTACACCTTC. Its translation is CASDRGSYGYTF.

The gene calls are TRBV5-1 and TRBJ1-1; TRBD1 is a possible D gene (6 bases). The CDR3 has 15 amino acids. Per the germline V gene, CDR1 is SGHRS and CDR2 is YFSETQ. Trimming left V 0 bases short and J 5 bases short, with 14 bases between. The CDR3 spells CASSLEVAGETEAFF. The CDR3 DNA follows: TGCGCCAGCAGCTTGGAAGTGGCAGGGGAGACTGAAGCTTTCTTT.

The V and J genes are TRBV30 and TRBJ1-5, with D perhaps matching TRBD1 (5 bases). This CDR3 spans 12 amino acids. CDR1 GTSNPN and CDR2 SVGIG come from the germline V gene (reference sequence). V was cut by 5 bases and J by 5 bases, with 10 bases left in between. The CDR3 DNA sequence: TGTGCCTGGGATCAGGGTGATCAGCCCCAGCATTTT. It yields the protein CAWDQGDQPQHF. Drawing the rest from reference TRBV30 and TRBJ1-5, the complete variable domain is SQTIHQWPATLVQPVGSPLSLECTVEGTSNPNLYWYRQAAGRGLQLLFYSVGIGQISSEVPQNLSASRPQDRQFILSSKKLLLSDSGFYLCAWDQGDQPQHFGDGTRLSIL.

The genes are TRBV11-2 and TRBJ2-7, with TRBD1 matching 8 bases. The V segment lost 6 bases and the J segment 4 bases; nucleotides outside the gene matches: 2. This CDR3 has 12 amino acids. The V gene's germline CDR1 is SGHAT and CDR2 FQNNGV. This chain's CDR3 is CASRDREYEQYF. Written as DNA, the CDR3 is TGTGCCAGCAGGGACAGGGAATACGAGCAGTACTTC.

The chain is built from TRBV5-1 and TRBJ2-1; 9 bases match TRBD2. The V gene end was trimmed by 5 bases and the J gene end by 3 bases; junction bases not matched to a gene: 3. The CDR3 spans 14 residues. The germline CDR1 and CDR2 sequences are SGHRS and YFSETQ. The CDR3 nucleotides read TGCGCCAGCAGTGGTAGCGGGGGCTACAATGAGCAGTTCTTC. This sequence encodes CASSGSGGYNEQFF.

The chain is built from TRBV6-5 and TRBJ1-2, with D uncertain. The CDR3 is made up of 13 amino acids. In germline, CDR1 is MNHEY, CDR2 SVGAGI. Trimming took off 4 bases at V and 5 bases at J, with 11 bases between the two ends. The DNA for the CDR3 is TGTGCCAGCAGTTTAGGAGGCTCGTATGGCTACACCTTC. Its translation is CASSLGGSYGYTF.

The chain couples TRBV5-6 to TRBJ1-5, with 7 positions matching TRBD1. CDR3 length: 15 residues. The J segment lost 7 bases and the V segment lost 4 bases, leaving 11 bases of the junction unmatched. Germline-derived CDR1 and CDR2 are SGHDT and YYEEEE. For the CDR3, the DNA is TGTGCCAGCAGCCAACAGACAGGGCTGGACCAGCCCCAGCATTTT. Protein: CASSQQTGLDQPQHF.

This clone was seen just once. The rearrangement joins TRBV11-2 to TRBJ2-7; D is uncertain. The ends were cut back, 5 bases at V and 0 bases at J, with 2 bases in the middle. Germline lookup yields CDR1 SGHAT and CDR2 FQNNGV. The CDR3 length is 11 residues. Written as DNA, the CDR3 is TGTGCCAGCAGCCACTCCTACGAGCAGTACTTC. Amino acids: CASSHSYEQYF.

The sample holds a few counts of this clone. The chain combines TRBV5-1 with TRBJ2-5; TRBD2 matches 9 bases. With 0 bases clipped from V and 5 bases from J, the junction kept 8 bases outside the gene matches. CDR1 is SGHRS, CDR2 YFSETQ, per germline. The CDR3 has 16 residues. Here the CDR3 DNA reads TGCGCCAGCAGCTTGGCCCTCACTAGCGGGTATGAGACCCAGTACTTC. Its protein product is CASSLALTSGYETQYF.

The V and J genes are TRBV27 and TRBJ2-1; 11 nucleotides match TRBD2. Looked up from germline, CDR1 is MNHEY and CDR2 is SMNVEV (reference sequence). J gave up 6 bases and V 3 bases, and 7 bases lay outside the gene matches. There are 16 residues in the CDR3. For the CDR3, the DNA is TGTGCCAGCAGTTTCGTTCCGGGACTAGCGGCCAATGAGCAGTTCTTC. This gives the protein CASSFVPGLAANEQFF.

The V call is TRBV6-6, the J call TRBJ2-7; 7 bases line up with TRBD2. This CDR3 has 12 residues. CDR1 and CDR2 (germline): MNHNY, SVGAGI (reference sequence). V shed 6 bases, J shed 3 bases, and the junction held 2 bases outside the gene matches. CDR3 region: CASSPGGYEQYF. CDR3 in DNA: TGTGCCAGCAGCCCGGGGGGCTACGAGCAGTACTTC.

The rearrangement joins TRBV6-1 to TRBJ1-2; 7 bases map to TRBD1. Trimming took 4 bases from V and 4 from J; bases not matched to a gene: 3. CDR3 length equals 13 residues. Germline CDR1 MNHNS, CDR2 SASEGT. In nucleotides, the CDR3 is TGTGCCAGCAGTGGACAGGGTCGCTATGGCTACACCTTC. The encoded protein is CASSGQGRYGYTF.